Each of the 30 T cell receptor beta chains below was sequenced from the same sample in a study of beta chain features in type 1 diabetes. General study points: Across all four CD4+ subsets, people with type 1 diabetes showed modestly shorter TCRB CDR3s.

Reverse transcription of all isolated RNA meant that expressed TCRB transcripts were sequenced. Data came from immunoSEQ multiplex PCR; TCRdb stores just in-frame clones and leaves some out. The repertoire consists of under 300,000 clones, with about 23% occurring once and the leading ten covering over 0.01%. No cognate antigen is known for these TCRs. Sequencing was carried out using naive CD4+ T cells from blood. The origin of the receptors is a young woman with type 1 diabetes.

This sequence joins TRBV5-1 and TRBJ2-1; D unresolved. This CDR3 contains 11 residues. In germline, CDR1 is SGHRS, CDR2 YFSETQ. Trimming shortened V by 2 bases and J by 10 bases, and 7 bases separated the two germline ends. Here the CDR3 reads CASSFSQEQFF. The CDR3 coding sequence is TGCGCCAGCAGCTTTTCACAGGAGCAGTTCTTC.

This clone was detected a few times. J is TRBJ2-1 and V is TRBV7-3; 14 bases match TRBD2. The CDR3 length is 16 residues. Per the germline V gene, CDR1 is SGHTA and CDR2 is FQGTGA. With 5 bases clipped from V and 5 bases from J, the junction kept 5 bases outside the gene matches. The CDR3 coding sequence is TGTGCCAGCAGCCAACTGGGACTAGCGGGGGACAATGAGCAGTTCTTC. It translates to CASSQLGLAGDNEQFF.

The genes are TRBV5-4 and TRBJ2-3, with 7 bases identical to TRBD2. Germline V lookup: CDR1 SGHNT, CDR2 YYREEE (reference sequence). The CDR3 contains 16 residues. The V and J ends lost 0 bases and 7 bases, in that order; junction bases with no gene match: 11. This CDR3 is CASSLGTRSAGNTQYF. CDR3 DNA sequence: TGTGCCAGCAGCTTGGGGACTAGATCAGCCGGAAATACGCAGTATTTT.

A few counts support this clone. The chain carries TRBV29-1 and TRBJ1-2; D gene uncertain. Trimming cost V 4 bases and J 4 bases, with 10 bases left between them. The CDR3 extends over 12 amino acids. Per the germline V gene, CDR1 is SQVTM and CDR2 is ANQGSEA. CDR3 in amino acids: CSVADIRYGYTF. The CDR3 coding sequence is TGCAGCGTTGCCGACATCCGCTATGGCTACACCTTC.

In this sample, this clone turned up a few times. The sample has other DNA sequences that encode this CDR3 too. The chain combines TRBV29-1 with TRBJ2-3; no definite D call. This CDR3 has 13 residues. Germline assignment: CDR1 SQVTM and CDR2 ANQGSEA. V lost 2 bases and J lost 0, with 6 bases in between. The CDR3 reads CSVENGSTDTQYF. The CDR3 DNA reads TGCAGCGTTGAAAACGGTAGCACAGATACGCAGTATTTT.

The rearrangement joins TRBV4-1 to TRBJ1-5; D ambiguous. V was cut by 2 bases and J by 7 bases, with 9 bases left in between. The CDR3 length is 13 residues. The germline gives CDR1 MGHRA, CDR2 YSYEKL. The CDR3 DNA follows: TGCGCCAGCAGCCAACCCGGGAAGCAGCCCCAGCATTTT. This sequence encodes CASSQPGKQPQHF.

In its sample, this clone was seen a few times. The chain uses TRBV29-1 and TRBJ2-5; D might be TRBD1 (5 bases). The J call may be incorrect, as the DNA end agrees better with TRBJ2-7. Germline V CDR1 and CDR2: SQVTM, ANQGSEA. The CDR3 has 12 amino acids. The CDR3: CSVAQAPAEQYF. The CDR3 nucleotides read TGCAGCGTTGCACAGGCCCCAGCCGAGCAGTACTTC.

This clone came up a few times. The chain carries TRBV5-1 and TRBJ2-7; D is unresolved. The CDR3 consists of 13 residues. Germline V gives CDR1 SGHRS, CDR2 YFSETQ. Deletions cut 4 bases from V and 3 bases from J, with 11 bases between. The CDR3 sequence: CASSLETNYEQYF. The CDR3 nucleotides read TGCGCCAGCAGCCTAGAAACCAACTACGAGCAGTACTTC.

This clone came up a few times. The chain has TRBV25-1 and TRBJ2-1, with 10 nucleotides matching TRBD2. Germline V gene lookup returns CDR1 MGHDK and CDR2 SYGVNS. The V gene end was trimmed by 1 base and the J gene end by 2 bases; junction bases not matched to a gene: 2. The CDR3 consists of 16 residues. CDR3 DNA sequence: TGTGCCAGCAGTGAATCCCTAGCGGGAGCCTACAATGAGCAGTTCTTC. Residues: CASSESLAGAYNEQFF. The variable domain in full, with the rest retrieved from reference TRBV25-1 and TRBJ2-1, is EADIYQTPRYLVIGTGKKITLECSQTMGHDKMYWYQQDPGMELHLIHYSYGVNSTEKGDLSSESTVSRIRTEHFPLTLESARPSHTSQYLCASSESLAGAYNEQFFGPGTRLTVL.

This clone came up once. The chain couples TRBV11-3 to TRBJ2-6; 11 bases match TRBD1. The CDR3 consists of 17 residues. In germline, CDR1 is SGHNT, CDR2 YENEEA. The junction had 4 bases not matched to a gene; V was cut back by 5 bases and J by 1 base. The CDR3 nucleotides are TGTGCCAGCAGCGAAGGACAGGGGGCTTCTGGGGCCAACGTCCTGACTTTC. Residues: CASSEGQGASGANVLTF.

The chain couples TRBV4-2 to TRBJ2-1; a possible D gene is TRBD2 (6 bases). Germline CDR1 reads LGHNA; CDR2 reads YNFKEQ. V lost 4 bases to trimming and J lost 2 bases, with 12 bases between them. This CDR3 is built from 15 residues. The CDR3 nucleotides read TGTGCCAGCAGCCCAGGCGCGGGACCCTACAATGAGCAGTTCTTC. It specifies CASSPGAGPYNEQFF.

The J gene is TRBJ2-7, the V gene TRBV30; D perhaps matches TRBD2 (5 bases). Trimming removed 0 bases at V and 3 bases at J, with 12 bases between. CDR3 length: 14 residues. CDR1 and CDR2 from the germline V gene are GTSNPN and SVGIG (reference sequence). The CDR3 sequence: CAWSVPGLVYEQYF. The DNA for the CDR3 is TGTGCCTGGAGTGTACCCGGACTGGTCTACGAGCAGTACTTC.

This chain links TRBV2 with TRBJ2-5; a weak D match, TRBD1 (9 bases). V lost 4 bases and J lost 7, with 16 bases in between. Germline CDR1 reads SNHLY; CDR2 reads FYNNEI. The CDR3 covers 14 residues. The CDR3 region is CASSGVAGQGTQYF. The CDR3 coding sequence is TGTGCCAGCAGTGGGGTAGCGGGACAGGGGACCCAGTACTTC.

This clone has a handful of counts. The CDR3, as DNA: TGTGCCTCATGGACTAGCGGGAGAGCTGGGGCCAACGTCCTGACTTTC. It encodes CASWTSGRAGANVLTF. This chain links TRBV7-9 with TRBJ2-6; 13 bases agree with TRBD2. This CDR3 is 16 amino acids long. V shed 11 bases and J 2 bases; nucleotides not matched to a gene: 6. Germline V CDR1 and CDR2: SEHNR, FQNEAQ (reference sequence). The full variable domain, with the rest looked up from reference TRBV7-9 and TRBJ2-6, is DTGVSQNPRHKITKRGQNVTFRCDPISEHNRLYWYRQTLGQGPEFLTYFQNEAQLEKSRLLSDRFSAERPKGSFSTLEIQRTEQGDSAMYLCASWTSGRAGANVLTFGAGSRLTVL.

The chain uses TRBV2 and TRBJ2-3; D not certain. Per germline, CDR1 SNHLY and CDR2 FYNNEI. Deletions cut 4 bases from V and 4 bases from J, with 6 bases between. The CDR3 covers 12 residues. CDR3: CASSATADTQYF. CDR3 nucleotides: TGTGCCAGCAGTGCAACGGCAGATACGCAGTATTTT.

This clone was picked up a small number of times. The chain carries TRBV29-1 and TRBJ1-1, with TRBD1 as a possible D gene (5 bases). Trimming took 3 bases from V and 5 from J, leaving 19 bases between them. Germline V gene data show CDR1 as SQVTM and CDR2 as ANQGSEA. The CDR3 is 15 residues long. CDR3 loop: CSVDQGRIMGTEAFF. The CDR3 nucleotides read TGCAGCGTTGACCAGGGAAGAATCATGGGGACTGAAGCTTTCTTT.

The chain uses TRBV4-1 and TRBJ2-2; TRBD1 matches at 10 bases. Germline V gives CDR1 MGHRA, CDR2 YSYEKL. Trimming took 1 base from V and 3 from J; bases not matched to a gene: 8. The CDR3 spans 18 residues. The DNA of the CDR3 is TGCGCCAGCAGCCAAGGGGGACAGGGGACGGTGTACACCGGGGAGCTGTTTTTT. Translating it yields CASSQGGQGTVYTGELFF.

The genes are TRBV5-1 and TRBJ1-1; 7 nucleotides align to TRBD1. Germline-derived CDR1 and CDR2 are SGHRS and YFSETQ. V was clipped by 0 bases and J by 4 bases; unmatched bases: 9. This CDR3 has 16 amino acids. The CDR3 sequence: CASSLDWVRGSTEAFF. DNA for the CDR3: TGCGCCAGCAGCTTGGACTGGGTCAGGGGGAGCACTGAAGCTTTCTTT.

As for this clone: This same CDR3 is encoded by further DNA sequences in the sample. CDR3 sequence reads: CASSVGTAQETQYF. CDR3 in DNA: TGTGCCAGCAGCGTAGGAACAGCCCAAGAGACCCAGTACTTC. V is TRBV9 and J is TRBJ2-5; unclear D gene. The CDR3 is 14 amino acids. Germline V gives CDR1 SGDLS, CDR2 YYNGEE. V lost 0 bases and J 1 base, leaving 7 bases between the germline ends.

The J gene is TRBJ2-4, the V gene TRBV25-1; 7 bases map to TRBD2. The germline CDR1 and CDR2 sequences are MGHDK and SYGVNS. The length of the CDR3 is 13 residues. Trimming at V came to 5 bases and at J to 5 bases, leaving 3 bases not matched to a gene. The CDR3 bases are TGTGCCAGCAGTCGGGGAGGGCAAAACATTCAGTACTTC. Translation gives CASSRGGQNIQYF.

The V and J genes are TRBV19 and TRBJ1-2; 7 bases match TRBD1. Germline V lookup: CDR1 LNHDA, CDR2 SQIVND (reference sequence). The CDR3 totals 13 residues. With V trimmed by 7 bases and J by 1 base, 3 bases remained unmatched. The CDR3 coding sequence is TGTGCCAGTACCACAGGGGTTAACTATGGCTACACCTTC. Its protein product is CASTTGVNYGYTF.

This clone was observed a few times. A junction end diverges from the germline sequence, so it may reflect a read error. The V call is TRBV7-7, the J call TRBJ2-5, with D tentatively TRBD2 (5 bases). This CDR3 is built from 14 residues. In germline, CDR1 is SSHAT, CDR2 FNYEAQ (reference sequence). In DNA form, the CDR3 reads TGTGCTAGCAGCTTAGCGTGGCAGCAAGAGACCCAGTACTTC. Protein: CASSLAWQQETQYF.

This clone has more than one count but fewer than ten. The chain couples TRBV5-5 to TRBJ2-3; TRBD2 matches at 7 bases. With V trimmed by 4 bases and J by 2 bases, 7 bases remained unmatched. The length of the CDR3 is 15 residues. Germline CDR1 SGHKS, CDR2 YYEKEE (reference sequence). CDR3 DNA sequence: TGTGCCAGCAGCCGTAGCGGGCCCAACACAGATACGCAGTATTTT. Translation gives CASSRSGPNTDTQYF. Variable domain in full (rest from reference TRBV5-5 and TRBJ2-3): DAGVTQSPTHLIKTRGQQVTLRCSPISGHKSVSWYQQVLGQGPQFIFQYYEKEERGRGNFPDRFSARQFPNYSSELNVNALLLGDSALYLCASSRSGPNTDTQYFGPGTRLTVL.

V is TRBV7-9 and J is TRBJ1-4; the D gene is possibly TRBD1 (5 bases). The V gene's germline CDR1 is SEHNR and CDR2 FQNEAQ (reference sequence). CDR3 length equals 15 residues. The V and J ends lost 3 bases and 8 bases respectively, with 16 bases between them. The CDR3 DNA reads TGTGCCAGCAGCTTCCAGACAGTTAAAAGCGAAAAACTGTTTTTT. Translating it yields CASSFQTVKSEKLFF.

This clone turned up a few times. The rearrangement joins TRBV18 to TRBJ1-2; unclear D gene. The germline V gene encodes CDR1 KGHSH and CDR2 LQKENI. This CDR3 region has 16 residues. V lost 3 bases to trimming and J lost 2 bases, with 16 bases between them. This CDR3 reads CASSPLDGLSNYGYTF. DNA for the CDR3: TGTGCCAGCTCACCCCTCGACGGACTATCGAACTATGGCTACACCTTC.

This chain connects TRBV5-1 to TRBJ2-7; D perhaps matches TRBD1 (6 bases). This CDR3 region has 13 residues. The V gene's germline CDR1 is SGHRS and CDR2 YFSETQ. V gave up 4 bases and J gave up 1 base, with 9 bases separating them. The CDR3 loop is CASSVQGSYEQYF. The DNA of the CDR3 is TGCGCCAGCAGCGTTCAGGGGTCCTACGAGCAGTACTTC.

This clone showed up just a few times. The rearrangement uses TRBV28 and TRBJ2-7; the D gene is possibly TRBD1 (6 bases). The CDR3 loop spans 13 amino acids. The ends were cut back, 11 bases at V and 5 bases at J, with 19 bases in the middle. From germline, CDR1 is MDHEN and CDR2 SYDVKM. The CDR3 DNA sequence: TGTGCCTCCAGACAGGACCCTCATGACGAGCAGTACTTC. The encoded protein is CASRQDPHDEQYF.

This clone has only a few counts. The J gene is TRBJ2-7, the V gene TRBV28; no firm D call. Germline assignment: CDR1 MDHEN and CDR2 SYDVKM. The CDR3 totals 12 residues. Trimming shortened V by 3 bases and J by 6 bases, and 9 bases separated the two germline ends. CDR3 in DNA: TGTGCCAGCAGTTTCCTCCTCTCCGAGCAGTACTTC. Its translation is CASSFLLSEQYF.

This clone was detected only a few times. This chain links TRBV30 with TRBJ2-3; D may be TRBD1 (5 bases). Per the germline V gene, CDR1 is GTSNPN and CDR2 is SVGIG (reference sequence). Trimming left V 1 base short and J 0 bases short, with 8 bases between. CDR3 length: 14 residues. The CDR3 spells CAWSEGISTDTQYF. The CDR3 DNA reads as TGTGCCTGGAGTGAGGGGATTAGCACAGATACGCAGTATTTT.

This clone has more than one count but fewer than ten. The chain combines TRBV5-4 with TRBJ2-7; 13 bases fit TRBD2. The CDR3 runs to 16 residues. Unmatched junction bases numbered 3, after V lost 2 bases and J lost 1 base. Germline-derived CDR1 and CDR2 are SGHNT and YYREEE (reference sequence). DNA of the CDR3: TGTGCCAGCAGCTTAAGGACTAGCGGGAGATCCTACGAGCAGTACTTC. Translating gives CASSLRTSGRSYEQYF.